What follows are 2 T cell receptor beta chains derived from one specimen sequenced in a study of T-cell memory formation after mild COVID-19. Each CDR3 protein is one row after TCRdb ran MiXCR on the 5' RACE reads. This table holds about 320,000 distinct CDR3 sequences, roughly an eighth found once. Sequenced sample: PBMCs or a T cell subset sorted from them (not recorded which). Receptors originate from a man younger than 35 who had mild COVID-19 (a few samples of this study predate the infection). Cell type and time point are not known.

The chain combines TRBV4-3 with TRBJ2-1; the match to TRBD1 covers 7 bases. Germline values: CDR1 LGHNA, CDR2 YSLEER. V was clipped by 1 base and J by 2 bases; unmatched bases: 5. This CDR3 spans 16 amino acids. This CDR3 is CASSQGDGTAYNEQFF. CDR3 coding DNA: TGCGCCAGCAGCCAAGGTGACGGGACAGCCTACAATGAGCAGTTCTTC.

The chain joins TRBV6-2 or TRBV6-3 to TRBJ2-3; 9 nucleotides line up with TRBD1. Germline V gene lookup returns CDR1 MNHEY and CDR2 SVGEGT. This CDR3 has 15 residues. Losses at the gene ends were 6 bases for V and 5 bases for J; bases not matched to a gene: 9. The CDR3 region has the DNA TGTGCCAGCAGGAGAACAGGGGGCGTGAAAGATACGCAGTATTTT. Protein sequence: CASRRTGGVKDTQYF.